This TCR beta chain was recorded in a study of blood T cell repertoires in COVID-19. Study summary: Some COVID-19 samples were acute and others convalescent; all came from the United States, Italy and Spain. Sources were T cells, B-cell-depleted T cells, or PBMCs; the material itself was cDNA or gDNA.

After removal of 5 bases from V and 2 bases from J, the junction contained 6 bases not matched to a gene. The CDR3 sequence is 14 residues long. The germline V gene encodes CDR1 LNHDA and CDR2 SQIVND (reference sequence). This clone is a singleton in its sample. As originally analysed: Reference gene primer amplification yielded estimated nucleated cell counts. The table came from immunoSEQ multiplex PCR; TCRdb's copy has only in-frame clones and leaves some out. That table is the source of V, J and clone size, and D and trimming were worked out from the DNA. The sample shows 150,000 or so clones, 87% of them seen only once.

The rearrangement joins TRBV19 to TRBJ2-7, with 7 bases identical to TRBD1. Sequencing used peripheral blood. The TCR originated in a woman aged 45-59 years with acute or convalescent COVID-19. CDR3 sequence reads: CASSWYGQAYEQYF. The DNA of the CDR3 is TGTGCCAGTAGTTGGTACGGACAGGCCTACGAGCAGTACTTC.